Here is one T cell receptor beta chain with its context. Its cognate antigen is unknown. The data were taken from a study of naive and memory T cell subsets. Study-wide results and limits: Both skin biopsy types reportedly yielded TCRs, tuberculin sites far more.

Noted treatment: skin biopsy from PPD injection site in Mantoux-positive individual. The library had UMIs added by 3' ligation of an oligonucleotide to TCR cDNA. Skin biopsies came from PPD injection sites in Mantoux-positive individuals. Reverse transcription used DNase-treated unsorted total RNA, aiming for 1 to 1000 ng. Amplification of ligated cDNA took four PCR rounds with SP2 and nested alpha and beta constant primers. TCRdb re-called the UMI-ligation and nested PCR reads with MiXCR, one entry per CDR3 protein. The repertoire holds 35,000 to 40,000 distinct CDR3 sequences, with approximately 10% as singletons. The receptor was isolated from an adult in good health. The sample was skin, taken from a tuberculin skin test site.

This CDR3 is CASSQKRTVRADTQYF. CDR3 bases: TGCGCCAGCAGCCAGAAACGGACAGTAAGGGCAGATACGCAGTATTTT. V usage is TRBV4-1 and J usage is TRBJ2-3; possible D gene TRBD1, 6 bases. V was clipped by 3 bases and J by 4 bases, with 17 bases between them. The CDR3 has 16 residues. Looked up from germline, CDR1 is MGHRA and CDR2 is YSYEKL.